This TCR beta chain was sequenced during a study of shared clonotypes between healthy human individuals. Study-level information: The study used three CD4 naive, three CD4 memory, two CD8 naive and one CD8 memory plate per donor. Overall study findings and caveats: Sorted-subset sequencing was shown by rarefaction to be incomplete despite large depth. Sharing across several donors was seen in about 5% of naive CD4 clonotypes.

The DNA input per sorted-subset replicate PCR was roughly 0.2 ug, corresponding to some 30,000 T cell genomes. Sequencing used immunoSEQ multiplex PCR; TCRdb keeps in-frame clones, though not all of them. The sample carries under 850,000 clones, about two thirds recorded once. From germline, CDR1 is ENHRY and CDR2 SYGVKD. The CDR3 length is 12 residues. The V and J ends lost 0 bases and 3 bases respectively, with 1 base between them. As for this clone: Its specificity is not known. The same CDR3 is also encoded by other DNA sequences in this sample.

The sample was memory CD4+ T cells sorted from blood. The subset denotes: CD45RA-negative fraction. This clonotype was obtained from a woman younger than 45 in good health. The chain recombines TRBV10-3 with TRBJ2-3, with D uncertain. The CDR3 region is CAISESTDTQYF. The CDR3 nucleotides are TGTGCCATCAGTGAGTCTACAGATACGCAGTATTTT.